Below are 29 T cell receptor beta chains sequenced from a single sample in a study of T cells expressing NK-cell markers. Following a re-call of the 5' RACE reads, TCRdb has one entry per CDR3 protein and lacks DNA. This sample's clone table lists about 390,000 distinct CDR3 sequences. The sequenced sample was blood T cells: a sorted CD56 or NKG2C T cell subset, CD4+ or CD8+ T cells, or bulk PBMC T cells (not recorded which). The receptors originated from a woman between 45 and 60 years old in good health.

The genes are TRBV11-3 and TRBJ2-3; TCRdb picks TRBD2, but there is no DNA to check that call. Germline lookup yields CDR1 SGHNT and CDR2 YENEEA. The CDR3 loop spans 15 amino acids. The CDR3 here is CASSLRRGNTDTQYF.

The J gene is TRBJ1-1, the V gene TRBV7-9; TCRdb gives TRBD1 as the D gene, but with no DNA this cannot be confirmed. The CDR3 is 13 amino acids. The germline gives CDR1 SEHNR, CDR2 FQNEAQ (reference sequence). CDR3 amino acids: CASSPRGGAEAFF.

The chain carries TRBV9 and TRBJ2-1. The CDR3 is 14 amino acids. CDR1 SGDLS and CDR2 YYNGEE come from the germline V gene. This chain's CDR3 is CASSVGGTYNEQFF. Drawing the rest from reference TRBV9 and TRBJ2-1, the complete variable domain is DSGVTQTPKHLITATGQRVTLRCSPRSGDLSVYWYQQSLDQGLQFLIQYYNGEERAKGNILERFSAQQFPDLHSELNLSSLELGDSALYFCASSVGGTYNEQFFGPGTRLTVL.

The chain carries TRBV5-1 and TRBJ2-1; with no DNA, the TCRdb D assignment of TRBD2 cannot be verified. The CDR3 sequence is 16 residues long. Germline V lookup: CDR1 SGHRS, CDR2 YFSETQ. The CDR3 is CASNPLAGGPGNEQFF.

This chain links TRBV5-6 with TRBJ2-4; the D call from TCRdb, TRBD1, cannot be confirmed without DNA. Germline V gene data show CDR1 as SGHDT and CDR2 as YYEEEE. CDR3 size: 12 residues. This CDR3 reads CASSRQQNIQYF.

V gene TRBV5-1 combines with J gene TRBJ2-6. The length of the CDR3 is 16 residues. Germline lookup yields CDR1 SGHRS and CDR2 YFSETQ. The CDR3 region is CASSLGRGAGANVLTF.

The rearrangement links TRBV29-1 to TRBJ2-3; TCRdb designates TRBD2, a call that cannot be tested without DNA. The germline CDR1 and CDR2 sequences are SQVTM and ANQGSEA. The CDR3 has 15 amino acids. CDR3 amino acids: CSVEGGGASTDTQYF.

This CDR3 is CASSQQGWNTEAFF. The chain has TRBV28 and TRBJ1-1; TCRdb gives TRBD1 as the D gene, but with no DNA this cannot be confirmed. Germline CDR1 and CDR2: MDHEN and SYDVKM. The CDR3 extends over 14 amino acids. The full variable domain, in which reference TRBV28 and TRBJ1-1 provide the parts outside the CDR3, is DVKVTQSSRYLVKRTGEKVFLECVQDMDHENMFWYRQDPGLGLRLIYFSYDVKMKEKGDIPEGYSVSREKKERFSLILESASTNQTSMYLCASSQQGWNTEAFFGQGTRLTVV.

V gene TRBV5-1 combines with J gene TRBJ2-5; without DNA, the TCRdb call of TRBD2 cannot be checked. Germline lookup yields CDR1 SGHRS and CDR2 YFSETQ. CDR3 length: 16 amino acids. This CDR3 is CASSLSRLAGVETQYF.

The V call is TRBV5-1, the J call TRBJ2-1. Germline lookup yields CDR1 SGHRS and CDR2 YFSETQ. The CDR3 runs 12 residues. The CDR3 region is CASTETYNEQFF.

The J gene is TRBJ1-2, the V gene TRBV9; TCRdb picks TRBD1, but there is no DNA to check that call. CDR3 length: 13 residues. Germline CDR1 SGDLS, CDR2 YYNGEE. CDR3 sequence reads: CASSANRAYGYTF. Filled out from reference TRBV9 and TRBJ1-2, the complete variable domain reads DSGVTQTPKHLITATGQRVTLRCSPRSGDLSVYWYQQSLDQGLQFLIQYYNGEERAKGNILERFSAQQFPDLHSELNLSSLELGDSALYFCASSANRAYGYTFGSGTRLTVV.

V is TRBV27 and J is TRBJ2-2; TCRdb indicates TRBD2, and absent DNA this call remains unverified. The CDR3 contains 17 residues. The germline gives CDR1 MNHEY, CDR2 SMNVEV (reference sequence). The CDR3: CASSPVGGSRNTGELFF.

The CDR3 sequence: CSVSGIAGVNEQFF. This sequence joins TRBV29-1 and TRBJ2-1; TCRdb gives TRBD2 as the D gene, but with no DNA this cannot be confirmed. CDR3 length: 14 amino acids. CDR1 and CDR2 from the germline V gene are SQVTM and ANQGSEA.

The chain joins TRBV5-6 to TRBJ1-4. The CDR3 totals 13 residues. Per the germline V gene, CDR1 is SGHDT and CDR2 is YYEEEE. The CDR3 here is CASSFVAAEKLFF.

The chain recombines TRBV12-3 or TRBV12-4 with TRBJ2-1; TCRdb selects TRBD2, and the lack of DNA leaves this call unchecked. This CDR3 spans 15 amino acids. CDR3 protein: CASSLGLAGGREQFF.

The rearrangement links TRBV12-3 or TRBV12-4 to TRBJ2-3; the TRBD1 assignment by TCRdb is unverifiable without DNA. The CDR3 sequence is 15 residues long. The CDR3 here is CASSPRGLAADTQYF.

The rearrangement joins TRBV6-1 to TRBJ1-5; TCRdb's D call, TRBD1, is unchecked because there is no DNA. In germline, CDR1 is MNHNS, CDR2 SASEGT. CDR3 size: 13 residues. The CDR3 region is CATTWDSNQPQHF.

The chain uses TRBV20-1 and TRBJ2-3; TCRdb's D call, TRBD2, is unchecked because there is no DNA. Germline lookup yields CDR1 DFQATT and CDR2 SNEGSKA (reference sequence). The CDR3 contains 14 residues. This chain's CDR3 is CSRQAGVSTDTQYF.

The V and J genes are TRBV3-1 and TRBJ2-5; as DNA is missing, the TRBD2 call by TCRdb cannot be tested. The CDR3 runs to 16 residues. Germline V gene lookup returns CDR1 LGHDT and CDR2 YNNKEL (reference sequence). CDR3 residues: CASSQGIAGVQETQYF.

The chain uses TRBV5-1 and TRBJ2-1; TCRdb calls TRBD1, which cannot be checked without DNA. This CDR3 spans 15 amino acids. CDR1 and CDR2 from the germline V gene are SGHRS and YFSETQ. CDR3 protein: CASSLVAGEYNEQFF.

V usage is TRBV10-3 and J usage is TRBJ2-3; TCRdb's D call, TRBD2, is unchecked because there is no DNA. CDR3 length: 15 residues. Per the germline V gene, CDR1 is ENHRY and CDR2 is SYGVKD. The CDR3 region is CAISDEREATDTQYF.

The chain has TRBV7-2 and TRBJ2-1. The CDR3 extends over 14 amino acids. Germline values: CDR1 SGHTA, CDR2 FQGNSA. This CDR3 reads CASSLYHSNNEQFF.

The rearrangement uses TRBV9 and TRBJ2-1; the D call from TCRdb, TRBD2, cannot be confirmed without DNA. The V gene's germline CDR1 is SGDLS and CDR2 YYNGEE. This CDR3 contains 16 residues. This CDR3 is CASSAVLARAYNEQFF.

V usage is TRBV7-9 and J usage is TRBJ2-1; as DNA is missing, the TRBD2 call by TCRdb cannot be tested. Germline V CDR1 and CDR2: SEHNR, FQNEAQ (reference sequence). The CDR3 sequence is 14 residues long. This chain's CDR3 is CASSLTSALGEQFF.

V and J are TRBV7-9 and TRBJ2-7; without DNA, the TCRdb call of TRBD1 cannot be checked. CDR1 is SEHNR and CDR2 is FQNEAQ in the germline V gene (reference sequence). This CDR3 comprises 15 residues. CDR3 region: CASSSPTGHFYEQYF.

This chain connects TRBV7-2 to TRBJ2-5. The CDR3 totals 13 residues. Germline V gene lookup returns CDR1 SGHTA and CDR2 FQGNSA. CDR3 sequence: CASSLIWGETQYF.

The J gene is TRBJ1-4, the V gene TRBV29-1; the D call of TRBD1 rests on TCRdb alone, since no DNA is present to check it. The CDR3 runs 13 residues. Per the germline V gene, CDR1 is SQVTM and CDR2 is ANQGSEA. The CDR3 loop is CSARRGDHEKLFF.

The chain is built from TRBV9 and TRBJ2-5; the TCRdb D gene call, TRBD2, has no DNA to confirm it. Per the germline V gene, CDR1 is SGDLS and CDR2 is YYNGEE. The CDR3 loop spans 15 amino acids. CDR3 sequence: CASSSRLTRAETQYF.

The rearrangement uses TRBV10-2 and TRBJ2-1; no DNA is available, so the TRBD2 call from TCRdb remains unchecked. The CDR3 spans 11 residues. Looked up from germline, CDR1 is WSHSY and CDR2 is SAAADI. CDR3 amino acids: CASKLPTSLFF.